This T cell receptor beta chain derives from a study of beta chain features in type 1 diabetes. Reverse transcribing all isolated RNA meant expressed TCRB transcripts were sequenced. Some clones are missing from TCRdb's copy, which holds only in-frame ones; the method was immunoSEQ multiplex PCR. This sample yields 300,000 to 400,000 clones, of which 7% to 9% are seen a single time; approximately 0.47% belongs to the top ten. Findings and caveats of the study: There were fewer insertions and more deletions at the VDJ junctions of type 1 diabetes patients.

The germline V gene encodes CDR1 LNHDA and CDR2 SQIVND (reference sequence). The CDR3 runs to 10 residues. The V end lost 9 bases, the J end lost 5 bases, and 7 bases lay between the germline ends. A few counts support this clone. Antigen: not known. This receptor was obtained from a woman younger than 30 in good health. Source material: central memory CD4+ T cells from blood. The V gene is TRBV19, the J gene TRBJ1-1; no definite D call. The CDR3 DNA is TGTGCCAGCCAAGGGACTGAAGCTTTCTTT. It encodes CASQGTEAFF.